The 13 T cell receptor beta chains reported below all come from one sample, sequenced in a study of T-cell reconstitution after alpha-beta-depleted transplantation in children. Preparation of the TCRbeta library was carried out with unique molecular identifiers. TCRdb ran MiXCR on the PCR reads and lists one entry per CDR3 protein. Seen here are 500,000 to 600,000 distinct CDR3 sequences, 25% to 30% observed once, and the top ten hold around 36%. The sample consisted of PBMCs, taken before TCRalphabeta/CD19-depleted stem cell transplant. These receptors were obtained from a boy under three years old with Wiskott-Aldrich syndrome, due to receive a stem cell transplant.

A few counts support this clonotype. The chain combines TRBV7-3 with TRBJ2-1; D ambiguous. Trimming pared 4 bases from V and 0 bases from J, leaving 13 bases between. The germline V gene encodes CDR1 SGHTA and CDR2 FQGTGA. The CDR3 is made up of 16 amino acids. The CDR3 bases are TGTGCCAGCAGCTCAAAAGGGAAAAGCTCCTACAATGAGCAGTTCTTC. Its protein is CASSSKGKSSYNEQFF.

The chain is built from TRBV10-3 and TRBJ2-3, with 9 bases fitting TRBD2. Trimming at V came to 8 bases and at J to 2 bases, leaving 5 bases not matched to a gene. The CDR3 length is 14 residues. CDR1 and CDR2 from the germline V gene are ENHRY and SYGVKD. The CDR3: CAISLAGPTDTQYF. The CDR3, as DNA: TGTGCCATCTCACTAGCGGGCCCCACAGATACGCAGTATTTT.

This clonotype was seen a few times. V is TRBV5-6 and J is TRBJ2-7, with no clear D. The CDR3 consists of 14 residues. The germline V and J ends were trimmed by 4 bases and 1 base, with 12 bases remaining between them. Germline V lookup: CDR1 SGHDT, CDR2 YYEEEE. The CDR3 sequence is CASSTIQRSYEQYF. DNA of the CDR3: TGTGCCAGCAGCACCATACAGAGATCCTACGAGCAGTACTTC.

This chain connects TRBV12-3 or TRBV12-4 to TRBJ2-2, with D unclear. The CDR3 runs to 16 residues. V was pared by 6 bases and J by 1 base, with 15 bases between. This CDR3 reads CASSNSHSRNTGELFF. As DNA, the CDR3 is TGTGCCAGCAGCAACTCTCATAGCCGGAACACCGGGGAGCTGTTTTTT.

In this sample, this clonotype turned up a few times. This rearrangement joins TRBV5-1 to TRBJ2-7, with a tentative D call TRBD1 (6 bases). The CDR3 is made up of 15 amino acids. Trimming removed 4 bases from V and 3 bases from J, with 17 bases in between. Per the germline V gene, CDR1 is SGHRS and CDR2 is YFSETQ. The CDR3 nucleotides are TGCGCCAGCAGCGAGCGTCCCGGGACAAGCTACGAGCAGTACTTC. It translates to CASSERPGTSYEQYF.

This clonotype was observed a handful of times. The chain is built from TRBV12-3 or TRBV12-4 and TRBJ2-7; 13 bases fit TRBD2. The CDR3 loop spans 15 amino acids. Trimming cost V 7 bases and J 3 bases; bases outside gene matches: 6. The CDR3 bases are TGTGCCAGCAACTCGGGACTAGCGGGACACTACGAGCAGTACTTC. Translating gives CASNSGLAGHYEQYF.

CDR3 DNA sequence: TGTGCCAGCAGTTTGGGGACAGGTCACAATCAGCCCCAGCATTTT. Amino acid sequence: CASSLGTGHNQPQHF. This rearrangement joins TRBV12-3 or TRBV12-4 to TRBJ1-5; 8 nucleotides line up with TRBD1. V gave up 3 bases and J gave up 3 bases; unmatched junction bases: 4. The CDR3 covers 15 residues.

The chain recombines TRBV28 with TRBJ2-1, with TRBD1 matching 7 bases. Germline values: CDR1 MDHEN, CDR2 SYDVKM. J gave up 8 bases and V 6 bases, and 13 bases lay outside the gene matches. The CDR3 covers 15 residues. CDR3 nucleotide sequence: TGTGCCAGCAGCTCAGGGGGAGTTCTGTTTGATGAGCAGTTCTTC. As protein: CASSSGGVLFDEQFF. The full variable domain, rest sourced from reference TRBV28 and TRBJ2-1, is DVKVTQSSRYLVKRTGEKVFLECVQDMDHENMFWYRQDPGLGLRLIYFSYDVKMKEKGDIPEGYSVSREKKERFSLILESASTNQTSMYLCASSSGGVLFDEQFFGPGTRLTVL.

The chain links TRBV7-3 to TRBJ2-1; D possibly matches TRBD1 or TRBD2 (5 bases each). Germline values: CDR1 SGHTA, CDR2 FQGTGA. Trimming cost V 5 bases and J 9 bases, with 14 bases left between them. The CDR3 length is 13 residues. DNA of the CDR3: TGTGCCAGCAGCGGGGGACCGCAGGGTGAGCAGTTCTTC. Its translation: CASSGGPQGEQFF.

This chain uses TRBV7-3 with TRBJ2-3; D may be TRBD2 (6 bases). V was trimmed by 3 bases and J by 4 bases, leaving 11 bases between them. This CDR3 contains 14 residues. Germline CDR1 and CDR2: SGHTA and FQGTGA. DNA of the CDR3: TGTGCCAGCAGCTTCCTCGGGAGACCAGATACGCAGTATTTT. Protein sequence: CASSFLGRPDTQYF.

V and J are TRBV15 and TRBJ2-7, with D unclear. Germline CDR1 is LNHNV and CDR2 is YYDKDF (reference sequence). The CDR3 is 13 amino acids. V was cut by 0 bases and J by 2 bases, with 5 bases left in between. The CDR3 nucleotides read TGTGCCACCAGCAGAGATCTCCCCTACGAGCAGTACTTC. Its translation is CATSRDLPYEQYF.

This chain joins TRBV9 and TRBJ2-1; 8 bases map to TRBD2. This CDR3 has 15 residues. CDR1 is SGDLS, CDR2 YYNGEE, per germline. Unmatched junction bases numbered 8, after V lost 3 bases and J lost 6 bases. The CDR3 DNA follows: TGTGCCAGCAGCGCCCTTAGCGGGACGGCCAATGAGCAGTTCTTC. It translates to CASSALSGTANEQFF.

V gene TRBV20-1 combines with J gene TRBJ2-3, with 8 bases identical to TRBD2. This CDR3 comprises 16 residues. Germline V gene lookup returns CDR1 DFQATT and CDR2 SNEGSKA (reference sequence). Unmatched junction bases numbered 9, after V lost 0 bases and J lost 4 bases. CDR3 residues: CSARDREREFSDTQYF. The CDR3 coding sequence is TGCAGTGCTAGAGATAGGGAGCGGGAGTTCTCAGATACGCAGTATTTT.